The following is a T cell receptor beta chain sequence with its context. J lost 6 bases, V lost 3 bases, and 7 bases had no gene match. Germline CDR1 and CDR2: LNHDA and SQIVND (reference sequence). The CDR3 totals 17 residues. This entry comes from a study of blood T cell repertoires in COVID-19. Only in-frame clones appear in the TCRdb table, and some are missing; sequencing was by immunoSEQ multiplex PCR. The data contain 220,000 or so clones, about four fifths of them singletons. This study enrolled people aged 18 to 89 from around 26 US geographic areas. Cohort placement rested on clinical history that participants reported themselves. Either two negative PCRs, clearance, or symptom resolution qualified Cohort 3 donors as recovered.

This TCR derives from a woman between 35 and 50 years old who had recovered from COVID-19. The sample taken for sequencing was PBMCs or T cells enriched from blood (not recorded which). The chain recombines TRBV19 with TRBJ2-2; 13 bases are shared with TRBD2. The CDR3 is CASSIRTSGSYAGELFF. The CDR3 DNA reads TGTGCCAGTAGTATCCGGACTAGCGGGAGTTACGCCGGGGAGCTGTTTTTT. Supplemented by reference TRBV19 and TRBJ2-2, the full variable domain reads DGGITQSPKYLFRKEGQNVTLSCEQNLNHDAMYWYRQDPGQGLRLIYYSQIVNDFQKGDIAEGYSVSREKKESFPLTVTSAQKNPTAFYLCASSIRTSGSYAGELFFGEGSRLTVL.